This TCR beta chain was sequenced during a study of T cell repertoires in aging, cancer and after chemotherapy. General study points: In healthy donors, age-related TCR diversity loss mainly reflected lost richness.

Germline V CDR1 and CDR2: MGHDK, SYGVNS. This CDR3 region has 16 residues. Unmatched junction bases numbered 8, after V lost 2 bases and J lost 3 bases. TCR beta rearrangements were amplified from peripheral blood genomic DNA. A mixed TRB-A/B primer pool amplified rearranged TRB by multiplex touch-down PCR. TCRdb re-derived calls from the multiplex PCR reads in MiXCR, one entry per CDR3 protein. The data contain about 5,100 distinct CDR3 sequences, around 30% of them singletons. Concerning this clonotype: Its antigen is not known.

Sequences were obtained from blood. The receptor comes from a human donor with a solid tumor. The chain links TRBV25-1 to TRBJ1-2; TRBD1 matches 8 bases. The chain's CDR3 is CASSEPGQGRDYGYTF. The CDR3 DNA follows: TGTGCCAGCAGTGAACCCGGACAGGGACGTGACTATGGCTACACCTTC.